Following are 29 T cell receptor beta chains from one sample sequenced in a study of regulatory T cells in long-lasting Graves disease. Sequencing libraries for TCR beta were prepared with iRepertoire HTBI primers and Arm-PCR of CDR3 regions. TCRdb ran MiXCR on the multiplex PCR reads and lists one entry per CDR3 protein. Here the sample spans about 540,000 distinct CDR3 sequences, roughly 14% being singletons. Indicated time point: newly diagnosed GD, antithyroid drugs for less than 3 months. Scientists built the TCR library using RNA that was extracted from PBMCs. This sample was also put to use in a study of T cells in Graves' hyperthyroidism and ophthalmopathy.

The material sequenced was peripheral blood mononuclear cells (PBMCs), taken at new diagnosis, from a patient treated with antithyroid drugs. These TCRs come from a young man with Graves disease.

This clonotype has a count of ten or more. This chain uses TRBV27 with TRBJ2-7; TRBD1 agrees at 8 bases. Germline CDR1 MNHEY, CDR2 SMNVEV (reference sequence). The junction had 8 bases not matched to a gene; V was cut back by 8 bases and J by 2 bases. The CDR3 covers 14 residues. The DNA of the CDR3 is TGTGCCAGCGGAAAAGGACAGGGCACCTACGAGCAGTACTTC. Translating it yields CASGKGQGTYEQYF.

This clonotype was counted at least ten times. The chain joins TRBV2 to TRBJ1-4, with 12 nucleotides matching TRBD1. From germline, CDR1 is SNHLY and CDR2 FYNNEI. Unmatched junction bases numbered 7, after V lost 3 bases and J lost 8 bases. The CDR3 runs 16 residues. The CDR3 region has the DNA TGTGCCAGCAGTGAGGGACAGGGGGCGCGGTGGGAAAAACTGTTTTTT. Translation: CASSEGQGARWEKLFF.

The V gene is TRBV5-4, the J gene TRBJ2-2; the match to TRBD1 covers 10 bases. CDR3 length equals 17 residues. Germline CDR1 is SGHNT and CDR2 is YYREEE (reference sequence). V gave up 0 bases and J gave up 4 bases; unmatched junction bases: 6. The CDR3 sequence: CASSLVLGQGTTGELFF. CDR3 nucleotides: TGTGCCAGCAGCTTGGTGTTGGGACAGGGGACCACCGGGGAGCTGTTTTTT.

This clonotype was counted ten times or more. V usage is TRBV20-1 and J usage is TRBJ1-2; D unresolved. CDR3 size: 12 residues. The germline gives CDR1 DFQATT, CDR2 SNEGSKA (reference sequence). V shed 3 bases and J shed 7 bases, with 12 bases lying between them. CDR3 protein: CSASWGVGGYTF. DNA of the CDR3: TGCAGTGCTAGTTGGGGAGTCGGTGGCTACACCTTC.

This clonotype was detected a few times. One junction end does not reproduce the germline sequence, and a read error may be involved. The chain couples TRBV20-1 to TRBJ2-7; 11 bases map to TRBD2. Germline V gene data show CDR1 as DFQATT and CDR2 as SNEGSKA (reference sequence). The CDR3 consists of 20 residues. Here the CDR3 reads CSARPHTPLLAGVTSYGQYF. For the CDR3, the DNA is TGCAGTGCTCGTCCACATACCCCCTTACTAGCGGGAGTGACCTCCTACGGGCAGTACTTC.

This chain uses TRBV13 with TRBJ2-1; 7 nucleotides line up with TRBD1. The germline V gene has CDR1 PRHDT and CDR2 FYEKMQ (reference sequence). This CDR3 region has 16 residues. With 5 bases clipped from V and 0 bases from J, the junction kept 7 bases outside the gene matches. The DNA for the CDR3 is TGTGCCAGCAGCCCCCGACAGGGTAGCTCCTACAATGAGCAGTTCTTC. Translating gives CASSPRQGSSYNEQFF.

This clonotype appeared many times. This chain connects TRBV12-3 or TRBV12-4 to TRBJ1-2; D may be TRBD1 (5 bases). Trimming shortened V by 1 base and J by 5 bases, and 11 bases separated the two germline ends. The CDR3 extends over 14 amino acids. CDR3 DNA: TGTGCCAGCAGTTTAGGGAGGGGAGTTTATGGCTACACCTTC. This gives the protein CASSLGRGVYGYTF.

CDR3 DNA: TGTGCCAGCAGCCCCCTCCCGGGACAGGGAACAGATACGCAGTATTTT. It yields the protein CASSPLPGQGTDTQYF. The rearrangement links TRBV12-3 or TRBV12-4 to TRBJ2-3; the match to TRBD1 covers 9 bases. The CDR3 extends over 16 amino acids. The junction had 10 bases not matched to a gene; V was cut back by 6 bases and J by 3 bases.

V and J are TRBV4-2 and TRBJ2-3, with 8 positions matching TRBD2. The V gene's germline CDR1 is LGHNA and CDR2 YNFKEQ. V trimming: 2 bases; J trimming: 4 bases; junction bases outside the gene matches: 5. The CDR3 consists of 15 residues. The CDR3 nucleotides are TGTGCCAGCAGCCAAATACTAGCGGATTCAGATACGCAGTATTTT. Translating it yields CASSQILADSDTQYF.

About this clonotype: A much bigger clone sits one base away, suggesting this may be a read error. The genes are TRBV11-3 and TRBJ2-3; D is possibly TRBD2 (5 bases). The germline CDR1 and CDR2 sequences are SGHNT and YENEEA. The CDR3 has 12 residues. The DNA of the CDR3 is TGTACCAGCAGCTTACATGGCGGGACGCAGTATTTT. It encodes CTSSLHGGTQYF.

In this sample, this clonotype turned up a few times. The chain couples TRBV6-1 to TRBJ2-7; 9 nucleotides match TRBD2. The CDR3 loop spans 16 amino acids. V lost 0 bases, J lost 3 bases, and 6 bases stayed unmatched. Per germline, CDR1 MNHNS and CDR2 SASEGT. The DNA for the CDR3 is TGTGCCAGCAGTGAAGCGCTGGCGGGAGGGAGCTACGAGCAGTACTTC. Translating it yields CASSEALAGGSYEQYF.

The chain joins TRBV2 to TRBJ2-3, with D possibly matching TRBD2 (6 bases). V lost 8 bases, J lost 0 bases, and 21 bases lay in between. Germline values: CDR1 SNHLY, CDR2 FYNNEI. The CDR3 contains 17 residues. CDR3 protein: CASGDWDSPRSTDTQYF. The CDR3 DNA sequence: TGTGCCAGCGGAGATTGGGACTCACCTAGAAGCACAGATACGCAGTATTTT.

The chain has TRBV11-2 and TRBJ2-1; no clear D. The V end lost 5 bases, the J end lost 8 bases, and 10 bases lay between the germline ends. Germline CDR1 SGHAT, CDR2 FQNNGV. The CDR3 totals 12 residues. CDR3 in amino acids: CASSPPGYEQFF. CDR3 sequence (DNA): TGTGCCAGCAGCCCCCCTGGCTATGAGCAGTTCTTC.

V usage is TRBV20-1 and J usage is TRBJ2-3; 8 nucleotides agree with TRBD2. Germline values: CDR1 DFQATT, CDR2 SNEGSKA (reference sequence). This CDR3 is 16 amino acids long. V shed 6 bases and J 4 bases; nucleotides not matched to a gene: 15. The DNA of the CDR3 is TGCAGTGCCACCCCCCGGACTAGCTCCGTTGCAGATACGCAGTATTTT. Amino acid sequence: CSATPRTSSVADTQYF.

This clonotype showed up many times. This chain uses TRBV7-9 with TRBJ2-1, with 9 bases aligning to TRBD1. Germline-derived CDR1 and CDR2 are SEHNR and FQNEAQ (reference sequence). The CDR3 contains 15 residues. V shed 5 bases and J 6 bases; nucleotides not matched to a gene: 8. The CDR3 region is CASSGTGRFGNEQFF. CDR3 coding DNA: TGTGCCAGCAGCGGGACAGGGCGTTTCGGCAATGAGCAGTTCTTC.

Points on this clonotype: Relative to the germline gene, one junction end is altered; a read error may explain this. The chain joins TRBV9 to TRBJ1-5; D unresolved. This CDR3 is 16 amino acids long. Germline V gives CDR1 SGDLS, CDR2 YYNGEE. The CDR3 nucleotides are TGTGCCAGCAGCGTAGGACCGACCTATAGCAATCAGCCCCAGAATTTT. Translated, it gives CASSVGPTYSNQPQNF.

The gene calls are TRBV20-1 and TRBJ2-6; no clear D gene. This CDR3 is 14 amino acids long. Germline V gives CDR1 DFQATT, CDR2 SNEGSKA (reference sequence). Trimming pared 6 bases from V and 0 bases from J, leaving 9 bases between. For the CDR3, the DNA is TGCAGTGCCGTACCAATCTCTGGGGCCAACGTCCTGACTTTC. Translating gives CSAVPISGANVLTF.

There are many counts of this clonotype. The V call is TRBV6-1, the J call TRBJ2-7, with 7 bases matching TRBD2. This CDR3 is built from 14 residues. J lost 2 bases, V lost 6 bases, and 7 bases had no gene match. The germline gives CDR1 MNHNS, CDR2 SASEGT. CDR3 nucleotide sequence: TGTGCCAGCAGAAGGGCTAGCGGTGCCTACGAGCAGTACTTC. Its translation: CASRRASGAYEQYF.

This clonotype was seen a few times. The chain recombines TRBV6-1 with TRBJ2-7; 9 positions agree with TRBD1. The V and J ends lost 8 bases and 6 bases, in that order; junction bases with no gene match: 17. From germline, CDR1 is MNHNS and CDR2 SASEGT. This CDR3 comprises 16 residues. CDR3 coding DNA: TGTGCCAGCCGGGGAACCCGGACAGGGGAAAACATCGAGCAGTACTTC. Translation gives CASRGTRTGENIEQYF.

In this sample, this clonotype turned up a few times. The V gene is TRBV6-1, the J gene TRBJ2-3; 13 bases agree with TRBD2. The CDR3 spans 15 residues. CDR1 is MNHNS, CDR2 SASEGT, per germline. V was clipped by 9 bases and J by 9 bases; unmatched bases: 12. Here the CDR3 reads CARPRLAGGPGTQYF. The DNA for the CDR3 is TGTGCCAGACCTCGACTAGCGGGAGGCCCAGGGACGCAGTATTTT.

The chain recombines TRBV5-4 with TRBJ2-5; 12 bases align to TRBD2. J lost 4 bases, V lost 4 bases, and 8 bases had no gene match. Germline CDR1 reads SGHNT; CDR2 reads YYREEE (reference sequence). The CDR3 sequence is 16 residues long. The CDR3 spells CASSAGLAGRVETQYF. CDR3 nucleotide sequence: TGTGCCAGCAGCGCAGGACTAGCGGGAAGGGTAGAGACCCAGTACTTC.

This chain joins TRBV28 and TRBJ2-1; D remains unclear. This CDR3 has 11 residues. V lost 5 bases and J 12 bases, leaving 11 bases between the germline ends. The germline CDR1 and CDR2 sequences are MDHEN and SYDVKM. The CDR3 here is CASSIGNWQFF. The CDR3 region has the DNA TGTGCCAGCAGTATCGGAAACTGGCAGTTCTTC.

The rearrangement uses TRBV30 and TRBJ2-3; D not resolved. V lost 5 bases and J lost 0, with 9 bases in between. CDR3 length: 13 residues. Germline CDR1 GTSNPN, CDR2 SVGIG (reference sequence). The CDR3 loop is CAWSKGSTDTQYF. CDR3 nucleotides: TGTGCCTGGTCTAAGGGCAGCACAGATACGCAGTATTTT.

J is TRBJ2-7 and V is TRBV15, with D possibly being TRBD2 (6 bases). The V gene lost 5 bases and the J gene lost 4 bases, with 15 bases spanning the gap. Germline CDR1 reads LNHNV; CDR2 reads YYDKDF (reference sequence). The CDR3 has 14 amino acids. CDR3 nucleotide sequence: TGTGCCACCAGCCCTATGCGGGGACGTTACGAGCAGTACTTC. Encoded protein: CATSPMRGRYEQYF.

The chain is built from TRBV20-1 and TRBJ2-2, with 13 nucleotides matching TRBD2. The CDR3 is made up of 17 amino acids. CDR1 DFQATT and CDR2 SNEGSKA come from the germline V gene (reference sequence). The CDR3 DNA reads TGCAGCGCCTCAGGACTAGCGGGAGCCGCGAACACCGGGGAGCTGTTTTTT. Translating gives CSASGLAGAANTGELFF.

There are many counts of this clonotype. The chain uses TRBV7-2 and TRBJ1-1; D call uncertain. CDR3 length equals 14 residues. Germline-derived CDR1 and CDR2 are SGHTA and FQGNSA. With 7 bases removed from V and 6 bases from J, the gap between germline ends came to 18 bases. CDR3 amino acids: CASKLTYLMAEAFF. The CDR3 bases are TGTGCCAGCAAACTAACATACCTGATGGCTGAAGCTTTCTTT. The full variable domain, with the rest looked up from reference TRBV7-2 and TRBJ1-1, is GAGVSQSPSNKVTEKGKDVELRCDPISGHTALYWYRQSLGQGLEFLIYFQGNSAPDKSGLPSDRFSAERTGGSVSTLTIQRTQQEDSAVYLCASKLTYLMAEAFFGQGTRLTVV.

This clonotype was detected ten times or more. This chain links TRBV3-1 with TRBJ1-1; possible D gene TRBD1, 6 bases. Trimming took off 0 bases at V and 11 bases at J, with 10 bases between the two ends. This CDR3 has 12 residues. The germline V gene encodes CDR1 LGHDT and CDR2 YNNKEL (reference sequence). CDR3 residues: CASSQEGARAFF. CDR3 bases: TGTGCCAGCAGCCAAGAGGGGGCCCGGGCTTTCTTT.

This clonotype has a count of ten or more. The chain joins TRBV2 to TRBJ2-7; D remains ambiguous. The CDR3 contains 12 residues. CDR1 SNHLY and CDR2 FYNNEI come from the germline V gene. V was clipped by 3 bases and J by 1 base, with 4 bases between them. CDR3: CASSDGSYEQYF. The DNA for the CDR3 is TGTGCCAGCAGTGACGGTTCCTACGAGCAGTACTTC.

The chain's CDR3 is CASSQVLGQNNEQFF. The CDR3 nucleotides read TGTGCCAGCAGCCAAGTCCTGGGACAGAACAATGAGCAGTTCTTC. The rearrangement uses TRBV4-2 and TRBJ2-1; TRBD1 matches at 7 bases. The CDR3 covers 15 residues. V gave up 1 base and J gave up 5 bases; unmatched junction bases: 5. CDR1 is LGHNA and CDR2 is YNFKEQ in the germline V gene.